These 21 T cell receptor beta chains came from one sample sequenced in a study of PD-L1 blockade in urothelial cancer. The method was immunoSEQ multiplex PCR; TCRdb's version includes in-frame clones alone and lacks a portion of them. Here the sample spans some 100,000 clones, about nine tenths being singletons. The sample consisted of PBMCs, taken around atezolizumab (anti-PD-L1) treatment. The receptor source for this set is an elderly woman with urothelial cancer.

The rearrangement uses TRBV19 and TRBJ1-1; D unresolved. Trimming cost V 5 bases and J 0 bases, with 10 bases left between them. CDR1 is LNHDA and CDR2 is SQIVND in the germline V gene (reference sequence). The CDR3 has 14 amino acids. CDR3 sequence reads: CASSDRRVNTEAFF. The CDR3 region has the DNA TGTGCCAGTAGTGACCGGAGAGTGAACACTGAAGCTTTCTTT.

This chain uses TRBV11-2 with TRBJ2-3; 11 bases map to TRBD2. CDR1 SGHAT and CDR2 FQNNGV come from the germline V gene. The V and J ends lost 1 base and 3 bases, in that order; junction bases with no gene match: 6. The CDR3 is 17 amino acids. The CDR3 here is CASSLVLAGGRTDTQYF. CDR3 DNA: TGTGCCAGCAGCTTAGTATTAGCGGGAGGGCGGACAGATACGCAGTATTTT.

V usage is TRBV29-1 and J usage is TRBJ2-5; D is uncertain. Germline V gene lookup returns CDR1 SQVTM and CDR2 ANQGSEA. Trimming removed 7 bases from V and 5 bases from J, with 14 bases in between. This CDR3 is built from 12 residues. The CDR3 nucleotides are TGCAGCGCCGCCCCAGGTGGGGAGACCCAGTACTTC. Encoded protein: CSAAPGGETQYF.

The chain joins TRBV7-9 to TRBJ2-1; 7 nucleotides align to TRBD2. V was clipped by 6 bases and J by 2 bases; unmatched bases: 10. The CDR3 extends over 16 amino acids. From germline, CDR1 is SEHNR and CDR2 FQNEAQ (reference sequence). In DNA form, the CDR3 reads TGTGCCAGCAGGCAGGGTCCTAGCGGAGCCTACAATGAGCAGTTCTTC. As protein: CASRQGPSGAYNEQFF.

The chain has TRBV28 and TRBJ2-7, with 7 bases fitting TRBD1. V was pared by 5 bases and J by 7 bases, with 11 bases of the junction left unmatched. Germline-derived CDR1 and CDR2 are MDHEN and SYDVKM. CDR3 length: 14 residues. The CDR3 DNA reads as TGTGCCAGCAGTCCCAGGGGGAGCTCCCGTGAGCAGTACTTC. Translating gives CASSPRGSSREQYF.

V is TRBV7-9 and J is TRBJ1-1; 7 nucleotides agree with TRBD1. In germline, CDR1 is SEHNR, CDR2 FQNEAQ (reference sequence). V dropped 1 base and J dropped 6; count of bases not matched to a gene: 2. The CDR3 has 13 residues. The CDR3: CASSLGQGAEAFF. The CDR3 nucleotides are TGTGCCAGCAGCTTAGGCCAGGGGGCTGAAGCTTTCTTT.

The chain employs TRBV28 and TRBJ2-7, with D unclear. CDR1 and CDR2 (germline): MDHEN, SYDVKM. CDR3 length equals 8 residues. DNA of the CDR3: TGTGCGATGGCCAAGCAGTACTTC. Its translation is CAMAKQYF.

CDR3: CASNPGTGAISGTQYF. The CDR3 region has the DNA TGTGCCAGCAATCCCGGGACAGGGGCCATCAGCGGGACCCAGTACTTC. This sequence joins TRBV7-8 and TRBJ2-5; 10 positions match TRBD1. This CDR3 has 16 amino acids. The junction had 15 bases not matched to a gene; V was cut back by 7 bases and J by 7 bases. Germline V gene data show CDR1 as SGHVS and CDR2 as FQNEAQ.

Only one count was recorded for this clone. The chain carries TRBV27 and TRBJ2-3, with TRBD2 identical over 11 bases. Germline assignment: CDR1 MNHEY and CDR2 SMNVEV (reference sequence). J was trimmed by 2 bases and V by 3 bases; bases with no gene match: 7. The CDR3 sequence is 17 residues long. CDR3 DNA: TGTGCCAGCAGTTTGGAGGGGACTAGCGGATTCACAGATACGCAGTATTTT. It yields the protein CASSLEGTSGFTDTQYF.

V is TRBV7-2 and J is TRBJ1-2, with 7 bases lining up with TRBD1. This CDR3 is built from 13 residues. With V trimmed by 4 bases and J by 5 bases, 4 bases remained unmatched. Germline assignment: CDR1 SGHTA and CDR2 FQGNSA. The CDR3, as DNA: TGTGCCAGCAGCTACGGGACAGAATATGGCTACACCTTC. This translates into CASSYGTEYGYTF.

The V and J genes are TRBV5-1 and TRBJ1-4; D unclear. V was shortened by 4 bases and J by 7 bases, with 20 bases between the two germline ends. CDR3 length: 16 residues. The germline V gene encodes CDR1 SGHRS and CDR2 YFSETQ. Written as DNA, the CDR3 is TGCGCCAGCAGCCCGAGTGGGCTCCGCGGGAGTGAAAAACTGTTTTTT. Protein product: CASSPSGLRGSEKLFF.

The chain is built from TRBV11-3 and TRBJ2-1; 9 bases are a match to TRBD2. Trimming at V came to 5 bases and at J to 7 bases, leaving 3 bases not matched to a gene. This CDR3 spans 13 amino acids. CDR1 is SGHNT and CDR2 is YENEEA in the germline V gene. The CDR3 coding sequence is TGTGCCAGCAGCGTCGCGGGAGGGAATGAGCAGTTCTTC. Translated: CASSVAGGNEQFF. The whole variable domain, remainder taken from reference TRBV11-3 and TRBJ2-1, is EAGVVQSPRYKIIEKKQPVAFWCNPISGHNTLYWYLQNLGQGPELLIRYENEEAVDDSQLPKDRFSAERLKGVDSTLKIQPAELGDSAVYLCASSVAGGNEQFFGPGTRLTVL.

The chain recombines TRBV30 with TRBJ2-5; TRBD2 matches at 13 bases. Trimming cost V 3 bases and J 2 bases; bases outside gene matches: 3. Per germline, CDR1 GTSNPN and CDR2 SVGIG (reference sequence). CDR3 size: 15 residues. The CDR3 DNA reads as TGTGCCTGGAGGGGACTAGCGGGGCCACAAGAGACCCAGTACTTC. As protein: CAWRGLAGPQETQYF.

This clone showed up just once. The gene calls are TRBV7-7 and TRBJ2-3; 13 nucleotides agree with TRBD2. Looked up from germline, CDR1 is SSHAT and CDR2 is FNYEAQ (reference sequence). This CDR3 comprises 15 residues. V lost 5 bases and J lost 6; bases outside the gene matches: 5. In nucleotides, the CDR3 is TGTGCCAGCAGCCCGGGACTAGCGGGACTGGATACGCAGTATTTT. Translating gives CASSPGLAGLDTQYF. The entire variable domain, with the rest obtained from reference TRBV7-7 and TRBJ2-3, is as follows: GAGVSQSPRYKVTKRGQDVTLRCDPISSHATLYWYQQALGQGPEFLTYFNYEAQPDKSGLPSDRFSAERPEGSISTLTIQRTEQRDSAMYRCASSPGLAGLDTQYFGPGTRLTVL.

The rearrangement joins TRBV7-3 to TRBJ1-3, with 8 bases identical to TRBD1. The V segment lost 5 bases and the J segment 10 bases; nucleotides outside the gene matches: 4. This CDR3 has 12 residues. Germline V lookup: CDR1 SGHTA, CDR2 FQGTGA. CDR3 DNA sequence: TGTGCCAGCAGCGTCACAGGGGGGACCATATATTTT. Residues: CASSVTGGTIYF.

The rearrangement joins TRBV28 to TRBJ1-4; D remains unclear. The V and J ends lost 5 bases and 0 bases respectively, with 10 bases between them. Germline lookup yields CDR1 MDHEN and CDR2 SYDVKM. This CDR3 spans 15 amino acids. The CDR3 region has the DNA TGTGCCAGCAGTCTCAACGGTGCAACTAATGAAAAACTGTTTTTT. It specifies CASSLNGATNEKLFF.

This clone was seen a few times. The chain is built from TRBV7-2 and TRBJ1-2; D might be TRBD1 (5 bases). The germline V and J ends were trimmed by 5 bases and 6 bases, with 22 bases remaining between them. CDR1 is SGHTA, CDR2 FQGNSA, per germline. This CDR3 contains 16 residues. CDR3 coding DNA: TGTGCCAGCAGCCCCGGACATTCTCCTGGGCAGGATGGCTACACCTTC. Protein: CASSPGHSPGQDGYTF.

The chain employs TRBV18 and TRBJ1-1, with 9 bases identical to TRBD1. The CDR3 length is 14 residues. V was pared by 2 bases and J by 5 bases, with 3 bases of the junction left unmatched. The germline CDR1 and CDR2 sequences are KGHSH and LQKENI. The CDR3, as DNA: TGTGCCAGCTCACCAAGACAGGGGGGAACTGAAGCTTTCTTT. Its protein product is CASSPRQGGTEAFF.

The chain couples TRBV27 to TRBJ1-1, with D maybe TRBD1 (6 bases). V lost 5 bases and J lost 2, with 18 bases in between. The CDR3 extends over 16 amino acids. Germline lookup yields CDR1 MNHEY and CDR2 SMNVEV (reference sequence). CDR3 nucleotides: TGTGCCAGCAGTCCCCGGGGGGGGGCCGGTAACACTGAAGCTTTCTTT. It codes for CASSPRGGAGNTEAFF.

CDR3 nucleotides: TGTGCCAGCAGCCTCCCGGTGGACACTGAAGCTTTCTTT. This codes for CASSLPVDTEAFF. V is TRBV28 and J is TRBJ1-1, with D unclear. Germline V gives CDR1 MDHEN, CDR2 SYDVKM. Trimming pared 6 bases from V and 3 bases from J, leaving 11 bases between. CDR3 length equals 13 residues.

The chain recombines TRBV19 with TRBJ2-7; 8 nucleotides agree with TRBD1. Germline V gives CDR1 LNHDA, CDR2 SQIVND (reference sequence). V shed 5 bases, J shed 0 bases, and the junction held 6 bases outside the gene matches. This CDR3 is 15 amino acids long. The CDR3: CASSSTGGSSYEQYF. The CDR3, as DNA: TGTGCCAGTAGTTCTACAGGGGGGAGCTCCTACGAGCAGTACTTC. The complete variable domain, with remaining parts taken from reference TRBV19 and TRBJ2-7, reads DGGITQSPKYLFRKEGQNVTLSCEQNLNHDAMYWYRQDPGQGLRLIYYSQIVNDFQKGDIAEGYSVSREKKESFPLTVTSAQKNPTAFYLCASSSTGGSSYEQYFGPGTRLTVT.